Here is one T cell receptor beta chain with its context. Its specificity is not known. The data were obtained in a study of T cell responses to AZD1222 COVID-19 vaccine. The assay was immunoSEQ multiplex PCR, and TCRdb's table has in-frame clones only and misses some. This table has approximately 150,000 clones, approximately 86% appearing once. General study findings and limits: Most donors were white British and more were female, and clonal diversity was possibly underestimated. Breadth and depth of Spike-specific TCRs rose after two AZD1222 doses.

The source was peripheral blood, collected 28 days after the second AZD1222 dose. This TCR was sampled from an adult who received the AZD1222 COVID-19 vaccine.

Written as DNA, the CDR3 is TGCAGCGTGGGGACAGGGGGCTCGGATCAGCCCCAGCATTTT. Its protein product is CSVGTGGSDQPQHF. The chain couples TRBV29-1 to TRBJ1-5; TRBD1 aligns across 12 bases. Germline V gene data show CDR1 as SQVTM and CDR2 as ANQGSEA. This CDR3 has 14 amino acids. V was pared by 6 bases and J by 5 bases, with 5 bases of the junction left unmatched.